This TCR beta chain was found in a study of T-cell memory formation after mild COVID-19. Whole-study results and caveats: Some clones that responded were present in memory (sampled pre-infection), which suggests cross-reactive memory joined. Second-wave clones reaching peak frequency on day 37 lacked confirmed SARS-CoV-2 specificity. Contracting clones localized mainly to CM and EM when CD4+ and mainly to EMRA when CD8+. Clones contracting over day 15 to 85 were CD4/CD8 balanced, with later expanders leaning CD4+.

Trimming left V 8 bases short and J 1 base short, with 7 bases between. The CDR3 is 11 residues long. Germline CDR1 and CDR2: GTSNPN and SVGIG (reference sequence). Worth noting for this clonotype: No antigen is known for it.

Each CDR3 protein is one row after TCRdb ran MiXCR on the 5' RACE reads. Found here are a few hundred thousand distinct CDR3 sequences, 8.5% to 9.5% of them singletons; the top ten hold roughly a fifth. Sequences were obtained from PBMCs or a T cell subset sorted from them (not recorded which). The gene calls are TRBV30 and TRBJ2-3, with TRBD1 as a possible D gene (6 bases). The TCR comes from a man aged 18 to 29 who had mild COVID-19 (a few samples of this study predate the infection). Cell type and time point are not known. The DNA of the CDR3 is TGTGCCGAGGGGGGCACAGATACGCAGTATTTT. This sequence encodes CAEGGTDTQYF.